This T cell receptor (beta chain) was captured in a study of cytomegalovirus exposure and HLA in healthy donors. Germline lookup yields CDR1 SGHAT and CDR2 FQDESV (reference sequence). There are 17 residues in the CDR3. PCR employed 60 Vbeta and 13 Jbeta primers. Produced via immunoSEQ multiplex PCR; TCRdb's table is partial and in-frame only. There are about 210,000 clones in the sample; around 80% occur only once, and over 1.5% lies in the top ten. The source of this sequence is a man in his forties in good health and CMV-seropositive. The chain uses TRBV11-1 and TRBJ2-5; TRBD2 aligns across 7 bases. The end of the DNA aligns better with TRBJ2-7, so the J call may be wrong. The specimen was PBMCs. The CDR3 region has the DNA TGTGCCAGCAGCTTATCCGCGGGAGAATATTACTCCTACGAGCAGTACTTC. As protein: CASSLSAGEYYSYEQYF.